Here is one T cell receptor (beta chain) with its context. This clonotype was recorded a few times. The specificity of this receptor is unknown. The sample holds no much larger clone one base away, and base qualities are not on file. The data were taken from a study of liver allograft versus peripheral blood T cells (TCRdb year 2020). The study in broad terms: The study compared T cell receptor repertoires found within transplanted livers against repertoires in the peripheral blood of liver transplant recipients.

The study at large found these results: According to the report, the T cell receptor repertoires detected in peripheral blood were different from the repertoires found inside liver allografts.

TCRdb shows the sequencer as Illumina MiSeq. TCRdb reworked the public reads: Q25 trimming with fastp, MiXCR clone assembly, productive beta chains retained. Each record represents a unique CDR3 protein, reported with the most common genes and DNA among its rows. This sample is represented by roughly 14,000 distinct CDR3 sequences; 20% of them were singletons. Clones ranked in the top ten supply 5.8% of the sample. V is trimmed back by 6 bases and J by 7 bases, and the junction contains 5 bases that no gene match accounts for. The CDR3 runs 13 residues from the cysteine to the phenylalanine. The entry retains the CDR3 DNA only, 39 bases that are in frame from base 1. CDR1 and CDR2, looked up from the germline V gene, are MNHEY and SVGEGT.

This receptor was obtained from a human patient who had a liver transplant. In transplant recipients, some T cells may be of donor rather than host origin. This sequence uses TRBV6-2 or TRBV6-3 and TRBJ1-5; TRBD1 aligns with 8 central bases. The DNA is TGTGCCAGCAGGAGGACAGGGACCCAGCCCCAGCATTTT. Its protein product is CASRRTGTQPQHF.